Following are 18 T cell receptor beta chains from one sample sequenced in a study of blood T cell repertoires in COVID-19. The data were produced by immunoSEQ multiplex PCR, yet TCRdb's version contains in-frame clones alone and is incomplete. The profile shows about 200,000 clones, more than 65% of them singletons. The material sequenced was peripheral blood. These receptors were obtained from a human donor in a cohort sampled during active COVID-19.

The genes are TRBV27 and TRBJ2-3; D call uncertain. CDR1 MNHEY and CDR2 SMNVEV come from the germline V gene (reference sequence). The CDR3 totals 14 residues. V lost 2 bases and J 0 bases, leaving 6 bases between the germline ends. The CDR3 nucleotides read TGTGCCAGCAGTTTACCGGGTAGCACAGATACGCAGTATTTT. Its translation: CASSLPGSTDTQYF.

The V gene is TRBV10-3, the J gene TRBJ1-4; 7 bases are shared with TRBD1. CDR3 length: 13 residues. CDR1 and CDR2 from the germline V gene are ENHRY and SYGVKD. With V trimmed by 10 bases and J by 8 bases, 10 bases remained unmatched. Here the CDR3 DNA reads TGTGCCAGCAGACAGGGTTCTGAAGAAAAACTGTTTTTT. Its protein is CASRQGSEEKLFF.

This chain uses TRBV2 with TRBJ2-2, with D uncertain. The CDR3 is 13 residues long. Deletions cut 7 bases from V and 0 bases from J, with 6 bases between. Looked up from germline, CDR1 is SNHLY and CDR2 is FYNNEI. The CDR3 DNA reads TGTGCCAGCATAACTTCGAACACCGGGGAGCTGTTTTTT. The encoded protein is CASITSNTGELFF. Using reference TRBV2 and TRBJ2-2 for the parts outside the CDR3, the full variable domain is EPEVTQTPSHQVTQMGQEVILRCVPISNHLYFYWYRQILGQKVEFLVSFYNNEISEKSEIFDDQFSVERPDGSNFTLKIRSTKLEDSAMYFCASITSNTGELFFGEGSRLTVL.

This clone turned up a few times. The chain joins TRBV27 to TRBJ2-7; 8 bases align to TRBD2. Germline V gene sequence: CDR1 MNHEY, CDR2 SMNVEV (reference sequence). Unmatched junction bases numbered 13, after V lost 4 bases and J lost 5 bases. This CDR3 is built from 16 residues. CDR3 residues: CASSSITGTSFHEQYF. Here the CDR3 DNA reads TGTGCCAGCAGTTCCATAACCGGGACTAGTTTCCACGAGCAGTACTTC.

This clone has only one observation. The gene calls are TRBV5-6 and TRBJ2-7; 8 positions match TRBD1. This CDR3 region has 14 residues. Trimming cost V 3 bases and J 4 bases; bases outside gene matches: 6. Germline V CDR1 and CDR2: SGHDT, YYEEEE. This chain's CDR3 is CASSSDRGSYEQYF. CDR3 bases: TGTGCCAGCAGCTCCGACAGGGGCTCGTACGAGCAGTACTTC.

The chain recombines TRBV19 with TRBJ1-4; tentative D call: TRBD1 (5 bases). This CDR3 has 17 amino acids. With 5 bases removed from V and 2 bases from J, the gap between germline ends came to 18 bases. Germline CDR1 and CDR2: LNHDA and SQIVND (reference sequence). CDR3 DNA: TGTGCCAGTAGTGCAACCGACACAGGATGGACTAATGAAAAACTGTTTTTT. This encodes CASSATDTGWTNEKLFF.

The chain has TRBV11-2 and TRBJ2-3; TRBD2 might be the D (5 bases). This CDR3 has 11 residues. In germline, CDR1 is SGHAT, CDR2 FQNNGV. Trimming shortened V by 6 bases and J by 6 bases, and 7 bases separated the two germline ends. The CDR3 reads CASRQRDTQYF. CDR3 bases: TGTGCCAGCAGGCAGCGGGATACGCAGTATTTT.

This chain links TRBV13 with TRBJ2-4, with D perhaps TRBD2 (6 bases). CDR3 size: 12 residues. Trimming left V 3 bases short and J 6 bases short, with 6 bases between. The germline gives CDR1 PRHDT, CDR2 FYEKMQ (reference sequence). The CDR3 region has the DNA TGTGCCAGCAGCTTCGGGGGAAACATTCAGTACTTC. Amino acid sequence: CASSFGGNIQYF.

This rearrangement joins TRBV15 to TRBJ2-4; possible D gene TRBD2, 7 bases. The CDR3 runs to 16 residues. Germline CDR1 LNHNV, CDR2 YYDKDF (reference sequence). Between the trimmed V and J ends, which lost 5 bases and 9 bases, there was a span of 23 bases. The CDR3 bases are TGTGCCACCAGCGAGGGGGGGAGGGCGATGGATGGCATTCAGTACTTC. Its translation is CATSEGGRAMDGIQYF.

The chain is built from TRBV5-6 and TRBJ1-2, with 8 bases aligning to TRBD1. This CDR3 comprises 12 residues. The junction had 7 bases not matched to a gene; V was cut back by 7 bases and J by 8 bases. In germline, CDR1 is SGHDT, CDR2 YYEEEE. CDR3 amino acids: CASGAGGRGYTF. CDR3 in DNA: TGTGCCAGCGGAGCAGGGGGCCGGGGCTACACCTTC. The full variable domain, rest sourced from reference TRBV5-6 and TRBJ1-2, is DAGVTQSPTHLIKTRGQQVTLRCSPKSGHDTVSWYQQALGQGPQFIFQYYEEEERQRGNFPDRFSGHQFPNYSSELNVNALLLGDSALYLCASGAGGRGYTFGSGTRLTVV.

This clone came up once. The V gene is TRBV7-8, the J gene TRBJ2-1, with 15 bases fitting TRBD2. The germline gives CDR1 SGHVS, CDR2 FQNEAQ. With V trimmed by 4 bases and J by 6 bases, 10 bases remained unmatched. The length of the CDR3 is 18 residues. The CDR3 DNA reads TGTGCCAGCAGCTCGCTTCGGACTAGCGGGAGGGTGGGCAATGAGCAGTTCTTC. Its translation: CASSSLRTSGRVGNEQFF.

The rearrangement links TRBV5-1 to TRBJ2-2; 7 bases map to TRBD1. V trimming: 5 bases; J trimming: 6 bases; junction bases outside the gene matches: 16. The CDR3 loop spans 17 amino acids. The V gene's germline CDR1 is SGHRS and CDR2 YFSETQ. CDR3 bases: TGCGCCAGCAGTTTCCTTGGGCTGACAGGGACATCCGGGGAGCTGTTTTTT. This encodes CASSFLGLTGTSGELFF.

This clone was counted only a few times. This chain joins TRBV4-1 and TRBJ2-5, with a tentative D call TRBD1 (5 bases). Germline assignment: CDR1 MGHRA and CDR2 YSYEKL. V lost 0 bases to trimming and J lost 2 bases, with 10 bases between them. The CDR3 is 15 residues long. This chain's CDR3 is CASSQDRALQETQYF. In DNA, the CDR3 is TGCGCCAGCAGCCAAGACAGGGCCCTACAAGAGACCCAGTACTTC.

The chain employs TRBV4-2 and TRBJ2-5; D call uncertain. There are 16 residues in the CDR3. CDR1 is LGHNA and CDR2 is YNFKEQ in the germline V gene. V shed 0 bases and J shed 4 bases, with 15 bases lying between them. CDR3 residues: CASSQDRVILGETQYF. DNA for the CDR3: TGTGCCAGCAGCCAAGATCGGGTAATTCTGGGAGAGACCCAGTACTTC.

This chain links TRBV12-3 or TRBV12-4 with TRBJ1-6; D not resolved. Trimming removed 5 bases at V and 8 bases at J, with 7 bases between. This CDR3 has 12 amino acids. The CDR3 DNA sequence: TGTGCCAGCAGTCCTGAGTATTCACCCCTCCACTTT. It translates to CASSPEYSPLHF.

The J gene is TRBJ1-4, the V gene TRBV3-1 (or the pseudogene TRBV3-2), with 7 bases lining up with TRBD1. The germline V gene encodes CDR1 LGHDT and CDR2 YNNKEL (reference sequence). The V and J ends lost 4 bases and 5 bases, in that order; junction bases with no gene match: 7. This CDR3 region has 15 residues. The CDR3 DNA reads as TGTGCCAGCAGCCGCTCCGGGACAGAGAATGAAAAACTGTTTTTT. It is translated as CASSRSGTENEKLFF.

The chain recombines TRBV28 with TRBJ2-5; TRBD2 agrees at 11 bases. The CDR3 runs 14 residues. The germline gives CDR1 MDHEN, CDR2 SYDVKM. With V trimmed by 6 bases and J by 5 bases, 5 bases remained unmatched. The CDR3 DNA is TGTGCCAGCAGGGGGGGACTAGCGGTGGAGACCCAGTACTTC. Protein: CASRGGLAVETQYF.

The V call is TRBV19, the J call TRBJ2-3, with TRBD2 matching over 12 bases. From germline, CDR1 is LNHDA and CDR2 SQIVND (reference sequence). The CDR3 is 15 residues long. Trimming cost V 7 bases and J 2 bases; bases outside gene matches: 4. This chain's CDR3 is CASTRTSGTTDTQYF. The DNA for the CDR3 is TGTGCCAGTACTCGGACTAGCGGGACCACAGATACGCAGTATTTT.